The TCR beta chain under discussion was sequenced for a study of blood T cell repertoires in COVID-19. Profiling relied on immunoSEQ multiplex PCR, and the TCRdb table lists in-frame clones only, not all of them. The profile shows under 200,000 clones, over 70% of them singletons. The CDR3 is 14 residues long. Trimming cost V 4 bases and J 5 bases, with 12 bases left between them. In germline, CDR1 is MNHEY, CDR2 SMNVEV (reference sequence). Two consecutive negative NP/OP PCR tests, clearance, or resolved symptoms defined Cohort 3 recovery. This rearrangement joins TRBV27 to TRBJ1-5; perhaps TRBD1 as D (5 bases). Sequenced sample: PBMCs or T cells enriched from blood (not recorded which). This receptor was taken from a woman aged 55-75 years who had recovered from COVID-19. The CDR3 region has the DNA TGTGCCAGCAGTTACTTCAGGGAAGATCAGCCCCAGCATTTT. It encodes CASSYFREDQPQHF.